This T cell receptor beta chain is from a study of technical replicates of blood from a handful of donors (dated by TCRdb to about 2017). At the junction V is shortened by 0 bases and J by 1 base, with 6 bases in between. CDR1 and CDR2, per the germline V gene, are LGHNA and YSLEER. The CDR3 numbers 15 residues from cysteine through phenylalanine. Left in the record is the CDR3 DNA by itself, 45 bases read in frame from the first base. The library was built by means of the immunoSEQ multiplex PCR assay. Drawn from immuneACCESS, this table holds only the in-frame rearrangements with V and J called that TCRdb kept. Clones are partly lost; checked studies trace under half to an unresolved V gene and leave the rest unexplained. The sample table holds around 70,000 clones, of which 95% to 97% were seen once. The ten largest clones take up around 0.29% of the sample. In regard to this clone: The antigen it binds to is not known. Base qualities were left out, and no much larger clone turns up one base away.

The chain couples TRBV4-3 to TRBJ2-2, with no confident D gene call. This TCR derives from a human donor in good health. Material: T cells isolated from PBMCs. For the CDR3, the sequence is CASSQEGRNTGELFF. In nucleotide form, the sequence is TGCGCCAGCAGCCAAGAGGGCAGGAACACCGGGGAGCTGTTTTTT.